The rows below give T cell receptor beta chains drawn from one sample of a study of cytomegalovirus exposure and HLA in healthy donors. Measured with immunoSEQ multiplex PCR; TCRdb has only the in-frame clones, and not every one. The table includes 150,000 to 200,000 clones, over 9.5% detected once. What was sequenced was PBMCs. All receptors derive from a man between 50 and 59 years old in good health and CMV-seropositive. The CDR3 runs from the conserved cysteine through the conserved F or W. A D gene is named only where the DNA matches it firmly. Not all rows give a size; the values are once, few, many and, for expanded clones, a class.

cdr3_nt: TGTGCCAGCAGCTGGGGAGCGGGGGGGGAGACCCAGTACTTC; cdr3_aa: CASSWGAGGETQYF; clone_size: -; j_call: TRBJ2-5; v_call: TRBV4-2; d_call: TRBD2
cdr3_nt: TGTGCCAGCAGTTTACGGGATACGCAGTATTTT; cdr3_aa: CASSLRDTQYF; clone_size: once; j_call: TRBJ2-3; v_call: TRBV28; d_call: -
cdr3_nt: TGCGCCAGCAGCTTGTCGCATCGAGCCACCGGGGAGCTGTTTTTT; cdr3_aa: CASSLSHRATGELFF; clone_size: few; j_call: TRBJ2-2; v_call: TRBV5-1; d_call: -
cdr3_nt: TGCGCCAGCAGCTTGGAAGGGGCCGAAAAACTGTTTTTT; cdr3_aa: CASSLEGAEKLFF; clone_size: few; j_call: TRBJ1-4; v_call: TRBV5-1; d_call: -
cdr3_nt: TGTGCCACCAGCAGGGAATCGGCGGGCGGGGCCAACGTCCTGACTTTC; cdr3_aa: CATSRESAGGANVLTF; clone_size: -; j_call: TRBJ2-6; v_call: TRBV15; d_call: -
cdr3_nt: TGTGCCAGCAGCTTAAGTGGGGCCCCGAACACCGGGGAGCTGTTTTTT; cdr3_aa: CASSLSGAPNTGELFF; clone_size: few; j_call: TRBJ2-2; v_call: TRBV5-6; d_call: -
cdr3_nt: TGTGCCACCAGCGAGGGGGTGAGGAATTCACCCCTCCACTTT; cdr3_aa: CATSEGVRNSPLHF; clone_size: few; j_call: TRBJ1-6; v_call: TRBV15; d_call: -
cdr3_nt: TGTGCCTGGACCGCACAGGGCCAGAGCGATGGCTACACCTTC; cdr3_aa: CAWTAQGQSDGYTF; clone_size: -; j_call: TRBJ1-2; v_call: TRBV30; d_call: -
cdr3_nt: TGTGCCAGCGGAGGGGCAGGGGAGACCCAGTACTTC; cdr3_aa: CASGGAGETQYF; clone_size: -; j_call: TRBJ2-5; v_call: TRBV6-5; d_call: -
cdr3_nt: TGTGCCAGCAGATACAGGGTCGGCGAGCAGTACTTC; cdr3_aa: CASRYRVGEQYF; clone_size: few; j_call: TRBJ2-7; v_call: TRBV11-2; d_call: -
cdr3_nt: TGTGCCAGCAGCCAAGATCTCAGGGATCCGCAGTATTTT; cdr3_aa: CASSQDLRDPQYF; clone_size: few; j_call: TRBJ2-3; v_call: TRBV14; d_call: -
cdr3_nt: TGTGCCTGGAGTGTATTACAGCAAGAGACCCAGTACTTC; cdr3_aa: CAWSVLQQETQYF; clone_size: -; j_call: TRBJ2-5; v_call: TRBV30; d_call: -
cdr3_nt: TGTGCCAGTAGTACGGACAGGGCTGCTGGCTACACCTTC; cdr3_aa: CASSTDRAAGYTF; clone_size: few; j_call: TRBJ1-2; v_call: TRBV19; d_call: TRBD1
cdr3_nt: TGTGCCAGCAGCCCAGCGACTAGCGGGCTTGATGAGCAGTTCTTC; cdr3_aa: CASSPATSGLDEQFF; clone_size: -; j_call: TRBJ2-1; v_call: TRBV5-8; d_call: TRBD2
cdr3_nt: TGTGCCAGCAGCTTACTTCCGGGATCGAACACCGGGGAGCTGTTTTTT; cdr3_aa: CASSLLPGSNTGELFF; clone_size: few; j_call: TRBJ2-2; v_call: TRBV11-3; d_call: -
cdr3_nt: TGTGCCAGCAGCCCCCCGGACAGGGTGGCCTACGAGCAGTACTTC; cdr3_aa: CASSPPDRVAYEQYF; clone_size: -; j_call: TRBJ2-7; v_call: TRBV7-8; d_call: TRBD1
cdr3_nt: TGTGCCAGCAGTTACGCAGGGCGGGGGGGCCGAGAGACCCAGTACTTC; cdr3_aa: CASSYAGRGGRETQYF; clone_size: few; j_call: TRBJ2-5; v_call: TRBV6-6; d_call: TRBD2
cdr3_nt: TGCGCCAGCTCGGGGGGGGCAAGCACTGAAGCTTTCTTT; cdr3_aa: CASSGGASTEAFF; clone_size: -; j_call: TRBJ1-1; v_call: TRBV4-1; d_call: -
cdr3_nt: TGTGCCAGTTCCCAAGGGGGGGTGAGAGCTTTCTTT; cdr3_aa: CASSQGGVRAFF; clone_size: few; j_call: TRBJ1-1; v_call: TRBV6-5; d_call: -
cdr3_nt: TGTGCCAGTAGTATAGGAGTTCGGACTGAAGCTTTCTTT; cdr3_aa: CASSIGVRTEAFF; clone_size: -; j_call: TRBJ1-1; v_call: TRBV19; d_call: -
cdr3_nt: TGTGCCTGGAGTCGCTCGACAGGGGCTTACAATGAGCAGTTCTTC; cdr3_aa: CAWSRSTGAYNEQFF; clone_size: few; j_call: TRBJ2-1; v_call: TRBV30; d_call: TRBD1
cdr3_nt: TGTGCCAGCCGCCGGACAGGTACTGAAAAACTGTTTTTT; cdr3_aa: CASRRTGTEKLFF; clone_size: few; j_call: TRBJ1-4; v_call: TRBV14; d_call: TRBD1
cdr3_nt: TGTGCCAGCACCTTAGGGGGGGGCGGGAATACGCAGTATTTT; cdr3_aa: CASTLGGGGNTQYF; clone_size: few; j_call: TRBJ2-3; v_call: TRBV11-2; d_call: -
cdr3_nt: TGTGCCAGCAGCGTGGGACAGGGGAACGGAAACACCATATATTTT; cdr3_aa: CASSVGQGNGNTIYF; clone_size: -; j_call: TRBJ1-3; v_call: TRBV9; d_call: TRBD1
cdr3_nt: TGTGCCAGCAGAGGGGACAGCAATTCACCCCTCCACTTT; cdr3_aa: CASRGDSNSPLHF; clone_size: -; j_call: TRBJ1-6; v_call: TRBV5-6; d_call: TRBD1
cdr3_nt: TGTGCCAGCAGCCCTCCGGGGCTAGCGGGGGCAACAGATACGCAGTATTTT; cdr3_aa: CASSPPGLAGATDTQYF; clone_size: -; j_call: TRBJ2-3; v_call: TRBV7-8; d_call: TRBD2
cdr3_nt: TGTGCCAGCAGCCTGAGTATAAGCGCAGATACGCAGTATTTT; cdr3_aa: CASSLSISADTQYF; clone_size: -; j_call: TRBJ2-3; v_call: TRBV5-4; d_call: -
cdr3_nt: TGCGCCAGCAGCTTCGGGGGGGAGACCCAGTACTTC; cdr3_aa: CASSFGGETQYF; clone_size: few; j_call: TRBJ2-5; v_call: TRBV5-1; d_call: TRBD2
cdr3_nt: TGTGCCAGCAGCTTAGTAGAGGACGAGCAGTACTTC; cdr3_aa: CASSLVEDEQYF; clone_size: few; j_call: TRBJ2-7; v_call: TRBV7-9; d_call: -
cdr3_nt: TGTGCCAGCCACCCGATAGCGGCGGGGGGGGAGCTGTTTTTT; cdr3_aa: CASHPIAAGGELFF; clone_size: -; j_call: TRBJ2-2; v_call: TRBV9; d_call: -
cdr3_nt: TGTGCCAGCAGTTCAGGCGTCTCTGGAAACACCATATATTTT; cdr3_aa: CASSSGVSGNTIYF; clone_size: -; j_call: TRBJ1-3; v_call: TRBV7-2; d_call: -
cdr3_nt: TGTGCCAGCAGTCTCCGACAGGGAGGAAGCTATGGCTACACCTTC; cdr3_aa: CASSLRQGGSYGYTF; clone_size: -; j_call: TRBJ1-2; v_call: TRBV6-5; d_call: TRBD1
cdr3_nt: TGTGCCAGCAGCCAGGGACTAGCGGGGGGCACAGATACGCAGTATTTT; cdr3_aa: CASSQGLAGGTDTQYF; clone_size: -; j_call: TRBJ2-3; v_call: TRBV7-9; d_call: TRBD2
cdr3_nt: TGTGCCAGCCGTTTGGAGTTTCATATGAACACTGAAGCTTTCTTT; cdr3_aa: CASRLEFHMNTEAFF; clone_size: -; j_call: TRBJ1-1; v_call: TRBV6-5; d_call: -
cdr3_nt: TGTGCCAGCAGTGGGGAAAGCGGCGAGACCCAGTACTTC; cdr3_aa: CASSGESGETQYF; clone_size: few; j_call: TRBJ2-5; v_call: TRBV4-2; d_call: -
cdr3_nt: TGTGCCTGGAGTGTGGGACATTCTTTTGGCTACACCTTC; cdr3_aa: CAWSVGHSFGYTF; clone_size: few; j_call: TRBJ1-2; v_call: TRBV30; d_call: -
cdr3_nt: TGTGCCAGCTCACGGGACGTAGCGGGGACTAGAATTGGAGAGACCCAGTACTTC; cdr3_aa: CASSRDVAGTRIGETQYF; clone_size: few; j_call: TRBJ2-5; v_call: TRBV18; d_call: TRBD2
cdr3_nt: TGCGCCAGCAGTCCCCGGACAGGGAGTAACACTGAAGCTTTCTTT; cdr3_aa: CASSPRTGSNTEAFF; clone_size: -; j_call: TRBJ1-1; v_call: TRBV4-3; d_call: TRBD1
cdr3_nt: TGTGCCAGCAGCGCCCAGGGTAGCACAGATACGCAGTATTTT; cdr3_aa: CASSAQGSTDTQYF; clone_size: few; j_call: TRBJ2-3; v_call: TRBV9; d_call: -